Each of the 9 T cell receptor beta chains below was sequenced from the same sample in a study of blood T cell repertoires in COVID-19 (dated by TCRdb to the early 2020s). Receptor amplification or capture employed the immunoSEQ multiplex PCR assay. TCRdb re-hosts the immuneACCESS table, in-frame sequences only. Its copies lack some clones; in the studies checked, an unresolved V gene accounts for under half of them, and the cause for the rest is not known. The sample includes nearly 350,000 clones, with around 88% observed a single time. The biggest ten clones account for just under 3% of the sample. Sequencing was done on a sample of peripheral blood. These receptor sequences come from a man aged 25 to 40 with active or convalescent COVID-19.

The chain links TRBV6-2 or TRBV6-3 to TRBJ1-1; D is uncertain. With 4 bases removed from V and 1 base from J, the gap between germline ends came to 4 bases. Germline CDR1 is MNHEY and CDR2 is SVGEGT. The CDR3 is 12 amino acids. This CDR3 reads CASSWANTEAFF. In nucleotides, the CDR3 is TGTGCCAGCAGTTGGGCGAACACTGAAGCTTTCTTT.

The rearrangement uses TRBV5-4 and TRBJ1-2; possible D gene TRBD1, 5 bases. This CDR3 comprises 12 residues. The germline V gene has CDR1 SGHNT and CDR2 YYREEE (reference sequence). The V end was cut by 0 bases, the J end by 8 bases, with 8 bases between. This chain's CDR3 is CASSLVAGGYTF. DNA of the CDR3: TGTGCCAGCAGCTTGGTCGCAGGGGGCTACACCTTC.

V and J are TRBV4-3 and TRBJ1-5; no definite D call. V was cut by 0 bases and J by 0 bases, with 12 bases left in between. From germline, CDR1 is LGHNA and CDR2 YSLEER. There are 17 residues in the CDR3. CDR3 nucleotides: TGCGCCAGCAGCCAAGATAGAACAGCATATAGCAATCAGCCCCAGCATTTT. Translation: CASSQDRTAYSNQPQHF.

This clone was observed a handful of times. The rearrangement links TRBV11-3 to TRBJ1-1, with D tentatively TRBD1 (6 bases). The CDR3 loop spans 14 amino acids. Germline CDR1 and CDR2: SGHNT and YENEEA. Trimming took 5 bases from V and 4 from J, leaving 14 bases between them. CDR3 in DNA: TGTGCCAGCAGCGTACAGGGATTCGGCACTGAAGCTTTCTTT. Its translation is CASSVQGFGTEAFF.

The V and J genes are TRBV6-2 or TRBV6-3 and TRBJ2-3; 7 bases fit TRBD2. The CDR3 is made up of 12 amino acids. The J segment lost 6 bases and the V segment lost 4 bases, leaving 1 base of the junction unmatched. Germline loops: CDR1 MNHEY, CDR2 SVGEGT. CDR3 in amino acids: CASSFSGDTQYF. The CDR3 nucleotides read TGTGCCAGCAGTTTTAGCGGGGATACGCAGTATTTT.

This rearrangement joins TRBV7-2 to TRBJ1-2; TRBD1 is a possible D gene (6 bases). Germline lookup yields CDR1 SGHTA and CDR2 FQGNSA. The V and J ends lost 6 bases and 0 bases respectively, with 17 bases between them. The CDR3 consists of 16 residues. CDR3 in DNA: TGTGCCAGCAGACGAACGCCAGGGGCAGCTAACTATGGCTACACCTTC. Translated, it gives CASRRTPGAANYGYTF.

This clone was found a few times. V usage is TRBV6-1 and J usage is TRBJ2-2; TRBD2 matches at 8 bases. After removal of 5 bases from V and 3 bases from J, the junction contained 5 bases not matched to a gene. Germline CDR1 reads MNHNS; CDR2 reads SASEGT. The CDR3 is 15 amino acids. DNA of the CDR3: TGTGCCAGCAGTCGTTTAGCGGGGTACACCGGGGAGCTGTTTTTT. Translation gives CASSRLAGYTGELFF.

This chain links TRBV7-2 with TRBJ1-2; TRBD1 might be the D (5 bases). This CDR3 has 13 residues. The V end lost 3 bases, the J end lost 6 bases, and 11 bases lay between the germline ends. CDR1 SGHTA and CDR2 FQGNSA come from the germline V gene. CDR3 sequence: CASSLGQADGYTF. CDR3 DNA sequence: TGTGCCAGCAGCTTGGGGCAGGCGGATGGCTACACCTTC.

V gene TRBV5-4 combines with J gene TRBJ2-1; 7 bases fit TRBD2. Germline CDR1 and CDR2: SGHNT and YYREEE (reference sequence). This CDR3 comprises 14 residues. With 2 bases clipped from V and 7 bases from J, the junction kept 6 bases outside the gene matches. For the CDR3, the DNA is TGTGCCAGCAGCTTTGGTACTAGCGTAAATGAGCAGTTCTTC. It codes for CASSFGTSVNEQFF.